Described below is a single T cell receptor beta chain sequence and its context. This clonotype was found a few times. Its antigen is still unknown. No much larger clonotype is one base removed from it; base qualities were not supplied. The data stem from a study of blood T cells in healthy people across ages (dated by TCRdb to the mid-2010s). Notes on the research overall: Template switching captured roughly one uniquely barcoded TCR beta cDNA molecule per two T cells in model experiments. Two additional independent replicas of 1 million unique cDNA reads from the same blood draw were analyzed for two donors (one aged 18 to 29 and one aged 80 or older). The donors were divided into four age groups: young (average approximately 17 years), middle-aged (approximately 39), aged (approximately 59) and long-lived (nearly 85). Age-related changes in TCR beta repertoire diversity were measured in the study by deep sequencing normalized with unique cDNA molecular identifiers. To avoid experimental bias, donors of different ages were distributed randomly across sequencing lanes.

General findings and caveats noted by the study authors: There was a strong correlation between observed TCR beta diversity and the percentage of naive T cells measured by flow cytometry. Observed TCR beta diversity per million T cells fell roughly linearly with age, and a significant reduction was already apparent by age about 36. Conclusive comparison of naive and antigen-experienced compartments was prevented by the profiling of bulk unsorted PBMCs. Because donor CMV infection status was unknown, age-related changes in expanded clonotypes were potentially confounded. Compared with the aged group, more naive CD4+ T cells, fewer expanded clones and increased TCR diversity were shown by the long-lived group, suggesting age selection. Total diversity estimates from one million sequenced T cells were considered lower bounds and underestimates.

The donors were 40 or so Caucasian individuals from Russia, aged roughly 6 to 100 years, who were systemically healthy. Each donor gave about 9.2 milliliters of peripheral blood, drawn into EDTA-treated Vacutainer tubes. Ficoll-Paque density-gradient centrifugation was used to isolate PBMCs, with at least 6 million obtained per sample. Total RNA, at least 6 micrograms per sample, was extracted from PBMCs with Trizol reagent. For every donor, flow cytometry on a PBMC aliquot measured the percentage of naive CD45RAhigh/CD27high T cells. The CDR3 has 12 amino acids, counting the end cysteine and phenylalanine. The kept DNA is CDR3 alone, 36 bases in frame from the first base. The trim is 3 bases for V and 5 bases for J, with a gap of 5 bases between the germline ends. The germline V gene yields SGDLS for CDR1 and YYNGEE for CDR2. The method behind the library was 5' RACE. TCRdb records Illumina HiSeq 2500 as the sequencer. A second PCR of roughly 6 to 12 cycles was run with a J-beta primer mix and a sample-barcoded 5' primer. A unique molecular identifier was introduced onto each TCR beta cDNA molecule by a template-switch 5' adaptor carrying 12 random nucleotides. Each sample yielded at least 2.5 million CDR3-containing paired-end reads. All of the RNA was converted into first-strand cDNA using the Mint cDNA synthesis kit, with a TRBC-specific oligonucleotide serving as the primer. After uracil-DNA glycosylase treatment, a first 18-cycle PCR used universal primers M1SS and BC2_uni_R on all cDNA. The source study handled its data this way. Normalization of each sample was performed by random selection of 1 million high-quality reads, each carrying a distinct molecular identifier. Instead of being binned into consensus sequences, reads with shared molecular identifiers were discarded. MiTCR, with a Q25 quality threshold and the strictest error-elimination algorithm, was used for CDR3 identification, clonotype clustering and error correction. A nonparametric unseen species model with Euler transformation was used to estimate lower-bound total TCR beta diversity. TCRdb reprocessed the public reads (quality trimming at Q25 with fastp, clone calling with MiXCR) and kept in-frame beta chains. Records with the same CDR3 protein are collapsed into one entry carrying the most frequent genes and DNA. The authors' filters were not applied to this entry. This sample holds approximately 1,100,000 distinct CDR3 sequences; 40% to 45% were observed only once. The top ten clones comprise 15% to 20% of the sample.

This receptor was identified in a woman in her fifties or sixties in good health. The chain was built from TRBV9 and TRBJ1-4, with no reliable assignment of the D segment. The sequenced sample was blood. The CDR3 reads as follows: CASSEGNEKLFF. The base sequence is TGTGCCAGCAGCGAAGGGAATGAAAAACTGTTTTTT.